This TCR beta chain was observed in a study of CD8+ T cells in alopecia areata. This clone was observed a few times. Per the germline V gene, CDR1 is SNHLY and CDR2 is FYNNEI. Trimming left V 3 bases short and J 0 bases short, with 9 bases between. The CDR3 loop spans 15 amino acids. Following RNA extraction, reverse transcription yielded cDNA that acted as the sequencing template. Sequencing used immunoSEQ multiplex PCR; TCRdb keeps in-frame clones, though not all of them. The sample carries about 220,000 clones, more than 45% recorded once. Sample treatment: oral pan-JAK inhibitor, 5-10 mg twice daily.

Sequencing used CD4+ T cells sorted from blood, obtained at week 4, from a patient treated with tofacitinib. The chain combines TRBV2 with TRBJ2-1, with no clear D. The clonotype comes from a human donor with alopecia areata. As DNA, the CDR3 is TGTGCCAGCAGTGAGACTTCGAGCTCCTACAATGAGCAGTTCTTC. Protein: CASSETSSSYNEQFF. The full variable domain, rest sourced from reference TRBV2 and TRBJ2-1, is EPEVTQTPSHQVTQMGQEVILRCVPISNHLYFYWYRQILGQKVEFLVSFYNNEISEKSEIFDDQFSVERPDGSNFTLKIRSTKLEDSAMYFCASSETSSSYNEQFFGPGTRLTVL.